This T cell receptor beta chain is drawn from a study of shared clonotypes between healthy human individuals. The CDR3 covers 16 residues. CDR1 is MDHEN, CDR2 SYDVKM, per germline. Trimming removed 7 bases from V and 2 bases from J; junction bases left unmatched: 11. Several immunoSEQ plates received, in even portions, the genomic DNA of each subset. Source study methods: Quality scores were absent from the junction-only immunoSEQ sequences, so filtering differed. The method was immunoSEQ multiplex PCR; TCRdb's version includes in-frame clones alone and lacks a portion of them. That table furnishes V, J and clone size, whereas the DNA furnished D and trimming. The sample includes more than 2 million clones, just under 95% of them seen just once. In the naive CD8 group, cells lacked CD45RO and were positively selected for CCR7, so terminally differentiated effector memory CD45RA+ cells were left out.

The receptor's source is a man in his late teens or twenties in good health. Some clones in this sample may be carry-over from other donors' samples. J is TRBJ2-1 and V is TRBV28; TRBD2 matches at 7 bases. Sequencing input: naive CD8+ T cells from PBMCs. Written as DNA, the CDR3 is TGTGCCAGCACCCCCCTCCTGGGAGGGGCCTACAATGAGCAGTTCTTC. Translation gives CASTPLLGGAYNEQFF.